The 3 T cell receptor beta chains reported below all come from one sample, sequenced in a study of T cells in Graves' hyperthyroidism and ophthalmopathy. RNA transcripts gave rise to amplified TCR beta CDR3 regions. The primer set for the first-round RT-PCR of the TCR CDR3 was HTBI. From the multiplex PCR reads, TCRdb called clonotypes with MiXCR, one entry per CDR3 protein. The sample contains nearly 750,000 distinct CDR3 sequences, just over 35% of which appear only once. Source material: blood. Receptor source: a woman in her forties with Graves' hyperthyroidism.

V gene TRBV11-1 combines with J gene TRBJ1-6; D is unresolved. CDR3 size: 16 residues. Germline loops: CDR1 SGHAT, CDR2 FQDESV (reference sequence). Between the trimmed V and J ends, which lost 6 bases and 6 bases, there was a span of 18 bases. This chain's CDR3 is CASRPLAGSGNSPLHF. Here the CDR3 DNA reads TGTGCCAGCAGGCCACTAGCGGGGTCGGGTAATTCACCCCTCCACTTT.

Notes on this clonotype: A much larger clone is a single base away; this may be a read error. CDR3 in amino acids: CSAMTGVSHQETQYF. The CDR3 DNA reads as TGCAGTGCCATGACGGGAGTGTCCCACCAAGAGACCCAGTACTTC. The genes are TRBV20-1 and TRBJ2-5, with D perhaps matching TRBD2 (6 bases). This CDR3 is 15 amino acids long. The germline gives CDR1 DFQATT, CDR2 SNEGSKA (reference sequence). Trimming took off 6 bases at V and 0 bases at J, with 17 bases between the two ends.

This clonotype has more than one count but fewer than ten. V gene TRBV6-2 or TRBV6-3 combines with J gene TRBJ2-5; D is unclear. The CDR3 contains 13 residues. In germline, CDR1 is MNHEY, CDR2 SVGEGT. With 6 bases removed from V and 5 bases from J, the gap between germline ends came to 13 bases. The CDR3 here is CASSYSRAETQYF. The CDR3 coding sequence is TGTGCCAGCAGCTATAGTAGGGCGGAGACCCAGTACTTC.